Below, one T cell receptor (beta chain) is given with its context. Its antigen remains unidentified. The junction shows a germline mismatch at one end, possibly a read error. The label giving this sample's treatment or condition can be read as: live attenuated yellow fever vaccine strain. At every blood-draw timepoint, two biological replicates of bulk PBMCs were collected. A standard Ficoll-Paque protocol was used to isolate PBMCs from peripheral blood. TriZol was used to extract RNA from bulk PBMCs, CD4 and CD8 fractions, and dextramer-positive and dextramer-negative fractions. This sample was included in a study of T cells after yellow fever vaccination (dated by TCRdb to between 2019 and 2020). A note on the overall study: The SMART-Seq v4 Ultra Low Input RNA kit was used to prepare libraries from fractions with low cell numbers. To track T-cell clones before and after primary and booster YFV17D yellow fever vaccination, bulk TCR alpha and beta repertoires were sequenced longitudinally. Two healthy male donors, one aged 18 to 30 and one aged 30 to 40 years, made up the cohort. Bulk PBMC replicates and cell subsets were isolated from blood drawn at multiple timepoints before and after both primary and secondary immunization.

Synthesis of TCR cDNA relied on 5'RACE template switching, a step that introduced a universal primer site along with unique molecular identifiers. Priming of cDNA synthesis was performed from both the TCR alpha and TCR beta constant segments. Library amplification involved two PCR steps, and the second step added sample barcodes and sequencing adapters. Sequencing of the libraries was done on either Illumina HiSeq 2500 (2x100 bp) or NovaSeq (2x150 bp). The paper's processing steps were these. MIGEC handled demultiplexing of reads and collapsing into UMI consensus sequences, while MiXCR performed V(D)J alignment. Vaccine-responding clonotypes were identified with edgeR using replicate PBMC samples, with FDR below 0.01 and a log2 fold change above 5 up to day 15 being required. Each bulk clonotype received a CD4 or CD8 identity based on whether the sequenced CD4 or CD8 repertoire contained that clonotype at higher abundance. TCRdb passed the public sequencing reads through fastp at Q25 and MiXCR, retaining productive beta sequences. Each CDR3 protein appears once, grouped with its most common genes and DNA. The V and J calls reflect TCRdb's pipeline rather than the authors' work. Across this sample there are hundreds of thousands of distinct CDR3 sequences, with approximately 10% seen only once. Clones ranked in the top ten supply more than 15% of the sample.

The full study reports these points: The secondary T-cell response was found to be weaker but faster than the primary response, with a peak reached on day 5 rather than on day 15. Because the study included only a couple of donors, the extent to which the findings can be generalized is limited. A small fraction of clonotypes appeared in both the CD4 and CD8 compartments, likely as a result of convergent recombination. Most clones expanded after primary vaccination (almost 97% of CD4 and 88% of CD8) were re-detected after the booster, suggesting that broad memory maintenance occurred. Because abundant contaminating clonotypes from the bulk population could be contained in FACS-sorted repertoires, computational filtering was required.

According to the germline V gene, CDR1 reads SGHRS and CDR2 reads YFSETQ. From the cysteine through the phenylalanine, the CDR3 covers 14 amino acids. The CDR3 DNA has 42 bases and is translated from base 1. Here the sequenced sample was PBMCs, taken on the day of the first yellow fever vaccination. The receptor was isolated from a man younger than 30 who received the YFV17D yellow fever vaccine. Rearrangement joined TRBV5-1 to TRBJ2-1; 9 bases in the middle match TRBD1. The nucleotide sequence reads TGCGCTAGCAGCCGACAGGGGGACCCCAATGAGCAGTTCTTC. Its amino acids are CASSRQGDPNEQFF.